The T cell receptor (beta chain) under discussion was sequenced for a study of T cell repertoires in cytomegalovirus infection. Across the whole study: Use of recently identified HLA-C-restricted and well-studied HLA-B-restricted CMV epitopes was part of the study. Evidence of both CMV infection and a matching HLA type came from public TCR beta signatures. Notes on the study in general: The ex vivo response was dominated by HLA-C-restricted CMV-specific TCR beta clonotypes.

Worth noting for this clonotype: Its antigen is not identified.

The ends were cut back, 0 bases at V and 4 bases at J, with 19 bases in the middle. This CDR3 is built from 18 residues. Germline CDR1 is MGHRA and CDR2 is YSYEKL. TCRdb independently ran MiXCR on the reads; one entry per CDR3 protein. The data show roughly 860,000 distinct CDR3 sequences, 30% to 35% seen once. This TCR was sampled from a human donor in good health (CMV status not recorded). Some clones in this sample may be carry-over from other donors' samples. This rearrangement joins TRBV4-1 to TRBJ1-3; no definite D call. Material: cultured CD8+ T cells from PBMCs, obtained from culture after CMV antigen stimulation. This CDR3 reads CASSQETSIEYRGNTIYF. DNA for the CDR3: TGCGCCAGCAGCCAAGAGACGTCAATCGAGTACCGGGGAAACACCATATATTTT.